These 27 T cell receptor beta chains share one sample of origin, sequenced in a study of T cell responses to AZD1222 COVID-19 vaccine. Repertoires were generated with immunoSEQ multiplex PCR, while TCRdb's copy carries only in-frame clones and drops some. Among 200,000 or so clones listed, just under 90% were seen once. Sequenced material: peripheral blood, taken on day 0 of AZD1222 vaccination. These receptors were collected from an adult in good health.

This chain links TRBV27 with TRBJ2-2; 10 positions agree with TRBD1. The CDR3 extends over 16 amino acids. CDR1 and CDR2 from the germline V gene are MNHEY and SMNVEV (reference sequence). V trimming: 5 bases; J trimming: 4 bases; junction bases outside the gene matches: 7. CDR3 nucleotide sequence: TGTGCCAGCAGTCCCGGGCGGACAGGGGGCACCGGGGAGCTGTTTTTT. Encoded protein: CASSPGRTGGTGELFF.

The chain is built from TRBV7-2 and TRBJ2-3; D gene uncertain. Germline lookup yields CDR1 SGHTA and CDR2 FQGNSA. V lost 3 bases to trimming and J lost 0 bases, with 13 bases between them. This CDR3 comprises 16 residues. CDR3 protein: CASSFSSETSTDTQYF. CDR3 in DNA: TGTGCCAGCAGCTTCTCCAGTGAAACAAGCACAGATACGCAGTATTTT. The whole variable domain, remainder taken from reference TRBV7-2 and TRBJ2-3, is GAGVSQSPSNKVTEKGKDVELRCDPISGHTALYWYRQSLGQGLEFLIYFQGNSAPDKSGLPSDRFSAERTGGSVSTLTIQRTQQEDSAVYLCASSFSSETSTDTQYFGPGTRLTVL.

This clone was observed a single time. The same CDR3 also results from other DNA sequences found in this sample. The chain has TRBV5-1 and TRBJ2-5; 10 bases match TRBD2. This CDR3 is 14 amino acids long. Unmatched junction bases numbered 0, after V lost 0 bases and J lost 4 bases. Germline V gene data show CDR1 as SGHRS and CDR2 as YFSETQ. In DNA form, the CDR3 reads TGCGCCAGCAGCTTGGGGACTAGCGGAGAGACCCAGTACTTC. This encodes CASSLGTSGETQYF.

The chain recombines TRBV7-2 with TRBJ2-3; 9 nucleotides align to TRBD2. V lost 5 bases, J lost 9 bases, and 9 bases stayed unmatched. CDR3 length: 14 residues. The germline V gene encodes CDR1 SGHTA and CDR2 FQGNSA. CDR3 sequence reads: CASSRSGSLRTQYF. The DNA of the CDR3 is TGTGCCAGCAGCCGTAGCGGGAGTCTTAGGACGCAGTATTTT.

The V gene is TRBV5-8, the J gene TRBJ2-7, with D unresolved. CDR1 and CDR2 (germline): SGHTS, YDEGEE. V was cut by 4 bases and J by 3 bases, with 20 bases left in between. The CDR3 loop spans 16 amino acids. The CDR3, as DNA: TGTGCCAGCAGCCCCCACGCCCGGGCCGAAAGCTACGAGCAGTACTTC. Amino acids: CASSPHARAESYEQYF.

This clone was detected once. The chain couples TRBV10-3 to TRBJ1-1, with 7 bases lining up with TRBD1. The germline V gene has CDR1 ENHRY and CDR2 SYGVKD. The CDR3 runs 17 residues. J gave up 10 bases and V 0 bases, and 17 bases lay outside the gene matches. This CDR3 is CAISESGTYGTEGSAFF. DNA for the CDR3: TGTGCCATCAGTGAGTCAGGGACTTATGGGACAGAGGGATCAGCTTTCTTT.

This sequence joins TRBV5-1 and TRBJ2-3; TRBD2 matches 11 bases. This CDR3 is built from 16 residues. Trimming removed 2 bases from V and 5 bases from J; junction bases left unmatched: 7. Germline loops: CDR1 SGHRS, CDR2 YFSETQ. The CDR3, as DNA: TGCGCCAGCAGCTTCCTGACTAGCGGGGTGGGAGATACGCAGTATTTT. Residues: CASSFLTSGVGDTQYF.

This chain links TRBV28 with TRBJ2-7; D may be TRBD2 (5 bases). Per germline, CDR1 MDHEN and CDR2 SYDVKM. V lost 5 bases, J lost 6 bases, and 23 bases lay in between. This CDR3 is 16 amino acids long. CDR3 nucleotide sequence: TGTGCCAGCAGTCCCCCAGGCAGGAGGCGAGGCGGCGAGCAGTACTTC. It specifies CASSPPGRRRGGEQYF.

In its sample, this clone was seen a few times. The chain uses TRBV27 and TRBJ1-2, with D perhaps matching TRBD1 (5 bases). Germline CDR1 reads MNHEY; CDR2 reads SMNVEV (reference sequence). Trimming removed 3 bases from V and 7 bases from J, with 12 bases in between. This CDR3 has 13 amino acids. CDR3 region: CASSFRDRSGYTF. CDR3 DNA sequence: TGTGCCAGCAGTTTCCGGGACCGCTCTGGCTACACCTTC.

J is TRBJ1-3 and V is TRBV6-5, with 7 bases lining up with TRBD1. V lost 2 bases, J lost 2 bases, and 0 bases stayed unmatched. This CDR3 is built from 14 residues. CDR1 MNHEY and CDR2 SVGAGI come from the germline V gene. The CDR3 spells CASSYDRAGNTIYF. For the CDR3, the DNA is TGTGCCAGCAGTTACGACAGGGCTGGAAACACCATATATTTT.

The rearrangement links TRBV7-9 to TRBJ2-3; unclear D gene. Trimming removed 2 bases from V and 3 bases from J, with 18 bases in between. The CDR3 loop spans 17 amino acids. Looked up from germline, CDR1 is SEHNR and CDR2 is FQNEAQ (reference sequence). The DNA of the CDR3 is TGTGCCAGCAGCTTAAGATCTAGGGCATATGGAACAGATACGCAGTATTTT. This gives the protein CASSLRSRAYGTDTQYF.

The rearrangement links TRBV6-1 to TRBJ2-7; D call uncertain. The CDR3 runs 15 residues. Germline V CDR1 and CDR2: MNHNS, SASEGT. V was cut by 0 bases and J by 2 bases, with 11 bases left in between. CDR3 nucleotide sequence: TGTGCCAGCAGTGAAGCCGGGTCAGAACCCTACGAGCAGTACTTC. Residues: CASSEAGSEPYEQYF.

J is TRBJ1-2 and V is TRBV28; 9 nucleotides align to TRBD1. The CDR3 sequence is 16 residues long. V dropped 8 bases and J dropped 8; count of bases not matched to a gene: 18. Germline V CDR1 and CDR2: MDHEN, SYDVKM. DNA for the CDR3: TGTGCCAGCGTAAGTGGTAGGACAGGGGAAGGTGGCGGCTACACCTTC. Translated, it gives CASVSGRTGEGGGYTF.

The chain has TRBV3-1 (or the pseudogene TRBV3-2) and TRBJ2-7; the D is unclear. The CDR3 has 14 residues. Trimming stripped 4 bases from V and 0 bases from J, with 10 bases between. Germline lookup yields CDR1 LGHDT and CDR2 YNNKEL (reference sequence). The CDR3 region is CASSLATVSYEQYF. The CDR3 DNA sequence: TGTGCCAGCAGCCTGGCAACAGTCTCCTACGAGCAGTACTTC.

The chain employs TRBV3-1 (or the pseudogene TRBV3-2) and TRBJ2-7, with D possibly matching TRBD2 (6 bases). The CDR3 consists of 12 residues. The germline gives CDR1 LGHDT, CDR2 YNNKEL (reference sequence). V shed 8 bases and J shed 7 bases, with 15 bases lying between them. The CDR3 sequence is CASSPTAGEQYF. The CDR3 coding sequence is TGTGCCAGCTCCCCCACGGCGGGGGAGCAGTACTTC.

This chain joins TRBV5-1 and TRBJ2-3; D gene ambiguous. CDR1 is SGHRS, CDR2 YFSETQ, per germline. The V end lost 0 bases, the J end lost 4 bases, and 12 bases lay between the germline ends. The CDR3 is 15 residues long. CDR3 sequence reads: CASSLEPGGADTQYF. DNA for the CDR3: TGCGCCAGCAGCTTGGAGCCAGGTGGCGCAGATACGCAGTATTTT.

The chain employs TRBV19 and TRBJ2-2; D perhaps matches TRBD1 (6 bases). V lost 3 bases, J lost 5 bases, and 10 bases lay in between. The V gene's germline CDR1 is LNHDA and CDR2 SQIVND (reference sequence). There are 14 residues in the CDR3. The CDR3 coding sequence is TGTGCCAGTAGTATTTGGCAGGGGACCGGGGAGCTGTTTTTT. This gives the protein CASSIWQGTGELFF. Full variable domain (rest looked up from reference TRBV19 and TRBJ2-2): DGGITQSPKYLFRKEGQNVTLSCEQNLNHDAMYWYRQDPGQGLRLIYYSQIVNDFQKGDIAEGYSVSREKKESFPLTVTSAQKNPTAFYLCASSIWQGTGELFFGEGSRLTVL.

The chain carries TRBV4-2 and TRBJ2-7, with D perhaps TRBD1 or TRBD2 (5 bases each). This CDR3 region has 17 residues. Germline CDR1 LGHNA, CDR2 YNFKEQ. Trimming took off 4 bases at V and 6 bases at J, with 25 bases between the two ends. The CDR3 coding sequence is TGTGCCAGCAGCCTTCCCGACCAATCTGGGGGTTTAGGCGAGCAGTACTTC. Amino acid sequence: CASSLPDQSGGLGEQYF.

The rearrangement joins TRBV9 to TRBJ2-2, with unresolved D. Trimming took off 4 bases at V and 5 bases at J, with 15 bases between the two ends. CDR1 is SGDLS, CDR2 YYNGEE, per germline. The CDR3 runs 15 residues. Here the CDR3 reads CASSRGEWQTGELFF. The CDR3 DNA sequence: TGTGCCAGCAGCCGCGGCGAGTGGCAGACCGGGGAGCTGTTTTTT.

This sequence joins TRBV5-5 and TRBJ2-2, with D possibly being TRBD1 (6 bases). V was shortened by 3 bases and J by 1 base, with 13 bases between the two germline ends. From germline, CDR1 is SGHKS and CDR2 YYEKEE (reference sequence). The CDR3 consists of 16 residues. CDR3 bases: TGTGCCAGCAGCTCTGGACAGAAAAGGAACACCGGGGAGCTGTTTTTT. This gives the protein CASSSGQKRNTGELFF.

In its sample, this clone was seen once. V usage is TRBV18 and J usage is TRBJ2-5; no clear D gene. The CDR3 has 15 residues. CDR1 and CDR2 (germline): KGHSH, LQKENI. The V gene lost 0 bases and the J gene lost 1 base, with 9 bases spanning the gap. The CDR3 sequence is CASSPPSRIQETQYF. The CDR3 bases are TGTGCCAGCTCACCACCATCACGGATCCAAGAGACCCAGTACTTC.

This chain joins TRBV7-9 and TRBJ2-2, with unresolved D. CDR1 and CDR2 from the germline V gene are SEHNR and FQNEAQ (reference sequence). Trimming took off 1 base at V and 5 bases at J, with 8 bases between the two ends. The CDR3 contains 14 residues. CDR3 protein: CASSLGTGTGELFF. CDR3 bases: TGTGCCAGCAGCTTAGGGACGGGTACCGGGGAGCTGTTTTTT.

The chain uses TRBV6-4 and TRBJ2-3; D possibly corresponds to TRBD1 (5 bases). The CDR3 contains 14 residues. V shed 0 bases and J shed 4 bases, with 8 bases lying between them. Germline CDR1 MRHNA, CDR2 SNTAGT. CDR3: CASSDSPGSDTQYF. The CDR3 DNA sequence: TGTGCCAGCAGTGACTCCCCAGGGTCAGATACGCAGTATTTT.

V and J are TRBV7-2 and TRBJ2-2; TRBD2 might be the D (6 bases). The CDR3 sequence is 17 residues long. Looked up from germline, CDR1 is SGHTA and CDR2 is FQGNSA. Deletions cut 1 base from V and 6 bases from J, with 18 bases between. CDR3 protein: CASSLGVRLVIAGELFF. DNA of the CDR3: TGTGCCAGCAGCTTAGGGGTTAGACTAGTTATCGCCGGGGAGCTGTTTTTT.

This chain links TRBV2 with TRBJ2-7, with D perhaps matching TRBD1 (5 bases). The CDR3 runs 12 residues. V gave up 5 bases and J gave up 3 bases, with 8 bases separating them. Germline assignment: CDR1 SNHLY and CDR2 FYNNEI. This chain's CDR3 is CASSMTDYEQYF. The CDR3 nucleotides are TGTGCCAGCAGTATGACAGACTACGAGCAGTACTTC.

This clone was picked up one time. The J gene is TRBJ1-5, the V gene TRBV5-1; D gene unclear. Looked up from germline, CDR1 is SGHRS and CDR2 is YFSETQ. The CDR3 consists of 15 residues. V was clipped by 5 bases and J by 6 bases, with 18 bases between them. CDR3 sequence reads: CASSPGPGKAQPQHF. CDR3 in DNA: TGCGCCAGCAGTCCTGGACCCGGAAAGGCTCAGCCCCAGCATTTT.

V and J are TRBV29-1 and TRBJ1-2, with a tentative D call TRBD1 (6 bases). Germline-derived CDR1 and CDR2 are SQVTM and ANQGSEA. This CDR3 contains 11 residues. Trimming took 7 bases from V and 6 from J, leaving 12 bases between them. DNA for the CDR3: TGCAGCGCTTTGACAGGAAATGGCTACACCTTC. This encodes CSALTGNGYTF.